A single sample is the source of the 3 T cell receptor beta chains below, sequenced in a study. TCRdb fed the RT-PCR reads into MiXCR, producing one record per CDR3 protein. The sample lists about 680,000 distinct CDR3 sequences; 12% to 15% were seen once. The specimen sequenced was memory CD4+ T cells from blood. Receptors were obtained from a female donor in good health, serving as a healthy control.

The chain links TRBV27 to TRBJ2-1; tentatively, D is TRBD1 or TRBD2 (5 bases each). CDR1 and CDR2 from the germline V gene are MNHEY and SMNVEV (reference sequence). Deletions cut 10 bases from V and 0 bases from J, with 16 bases between. The CDR3 totals 15 residues. CDR3 in DNA: TGTGCCACCAAGGCCGGGGCTAGCTCCTACAATGAGCAGTTCTTC. It yields the protein CATKAGASSYNEQFF.

This clonotype was seen at least ten times. The chain employs TRBV18 and TRBJ2-1; 14 nucleotides align to TRBD2. Germline assignment: CDR1 KGHSH and CDR2 LQKENI. J lost 0 bases, V lost 2 bases, and 0 bases had no gene match. The length of the CDR3 is 17 residues. The CDR3 sequence: CASSPGTSGSSYNEQFF. The CDR3 DNA reads TGTGCCAGCTCACCAGGGACTAGCGGGAGCTCCTACAATGAGCAGTTCTTC.

In its sample, this clonotype was seen many times. The chain carries TRBV10-3 and TRBJ2-1, with 13 bases identical to TRBD2. This CDR3 region has 16 residues. With V trimmed by 7 bases and J by 7 bases, 10 bases remained unmatched. Germline assignment: CDR1 ENHRY and CDR2 SYGVKD. CDR3 DNA: TGTGCCATCAAACCCCACGGACTAGCGGGAGAGAATGAGCAGTTCTTC. Protein sequence: CAIKPHGLAGENEQFF.